The table lists the clone carrying this T cell receptor (beta chain) with a count of one. These data come from a study of blood T cell repertoires in COVID-19. CDR3 size: 15 residues. From germline, CDR1 is SQVTM and CDR2 ANQGSEA. The V segment lost 7 bases and the J segment 1 base; nucleotides outside the gene matches: 11. The method was immunoSEQ multiplex PCR; TCRdb's version includes in-frame clones alone and lacks a portion of them. The data show about 280,000 clones, with roughly 91% seen just once and approximately 4.3% held by the top ten. The rearrangement uses TRBV29-1 and TRBJ2-7; 9 nucleotides line up with TRBD1. This sequence originates from a man between 40 and 49 years old with acute or convalescent COVID-19. Sequencing used peripheral blood. The CDR3 DNA reads TGCAGCGCCCTGGTAGGACAGGGGAGTTCCTACGAGCAGTACTTC. Amino acid sequence: CSALVGQGSSYEQYF.